Presented here are 8 T cell receptor beta chains from one specimen sequenced in a study of cytomegalovirus exposure and HLA in healthy donors. With 60 Vbeta and 13 Jbeta primers, the PCR was carried out. The assay was immunoSEQ multiplex PCR, and TCRdb's table has in-frame clones only and misses some. The sample includes under 45,000 clones. Sequenced input: PBMCs. The source of these receptors is a male donor in good health and CMV-seronegative.

This sequence joins TRBV18 and TRBJ2-5, with D tentatively TRBD2 (6 bases). Germline CDR1 reads KGHSH; CDR2 reads LQKENI. V lost 3 bases and J lost 3, with 14 bases in between. The CDR3 runs to 15 residues. CDR3 protein: CASSPNLGGKETQYF. Here the CDR3 DNA reads TGTGCCAGCTCACCCAACCTCGGGGGTAAAGAGACCCAGTACTTC.

This rearrangement joins TRBV5-1 to TRBJ1-3; maybe TRBD1 (5 bases). Germline loops: CDR1 SGHRS, CDR2 YFSETQ. The ends were cut back, 4 bases at V and 0 bases at J, with 14 bases in the middle. This CDR3 has 16 amino acids. Written as DNA, the CDR3 is TGCGCCAGCAGCCGGATCGCACAGGACTCTGGAAACACCATATATTTT. It is translated as CASSRIAQDSGNTIYF.

This sequence joins TRBV19 and TRBJ1-1; a possible D gene is TRBD1 (6 bases). This CDR3 contains 14 residues. Trimming took off 1 base at V and 4 bases at J, with 10 bases between the two ends. Looked up from germline, CDR1 is LNHDA and CDR2 is SQIVND (reference sequence). CDR3 in amino acids: CASSIVGGATEAFF. The CDR3, as DNA: TGTGCCAGTAGTATAGTGGGGGGGGCCACTGAAGCTTTCTTT.

The chain couples TRBV7-6 to TRBJ2-2, with 8 bases that match TRBD1. V was clipped by 5 bases and J by 2 bases; unmatched bases: 4. The length of the CDR3 is 15 residues. Germline CDR1 reads SGHVS; CDR2 reads FNYEAQ. The CDR3 sequence is CASSQGQVNTGELFF. CDR3 DNA: TGTGCCAGCAGCCAGGGACAGGTCAACACCGGGGAGCTGTTTTTT.

The chain uses TRBV11-3 and TRBJ2-3; a possible D gene is TRBD1 (6 bases). Between the trimmed V and J ends, which lost 5 bases and 0 bases, there was a span of 18 bases. Germline V gives CDR1 SGHNT, CDR2 YENEEA. CDR3 length: 17 residues. CDR3 sequence reads: CASSLGRAGVSTDTQYF. CDR3 DNA: TGTGCCAGCAGCCTAGGGCGCGCAGGGGTTAGCACAGATACGCAGTATTTT.

The chain recombines TRBV13 with TRBJ1-6; D is unclear. V lost 9 bases and J lost 8, with 20 bases in between. Germline lookup yields CDR1 PRHDT and CDR2 FYEKMQ (reference sequence). This CDR3 spans 15 amino acids. The CDR3 loop reads CARVTGSSADSPLHF. The CDR3 bases are TGTGCCAGAGTGACCGGATCTTCTGCGGATTCACCCCTCCACTTT.

The rearrangement links TRBV27 to TRBJ1-4; 10 bases match TRBD1. V dropped 4 bases and J dropped 8; count of bases not matched to a gene: 7. Per germline, CDR1 MNHEY and CDR2 SMNVEV (reference sequence). This CDR3 region has 15 residues. The DNA of the CDR3 is TGTGCCAGCAGTTCATGGGGGACAGGGGAAGAAAAACTGTTTTTT. As protein: CASSSWGTGEEKLFF.

With regard to this clone: Other DNA variants within this sample encode the same CDR3. This rearrangement joins TRBV5-4 to TRBJ2-7, with TRBD2 identical over 9 bases. This CDR3 has 13 amino acids. V trimming: 5 bases; J trimming: 3 bases; junction bases outside the gene matches: 3. CDR1 and CDR2 (germline): SGHNT, YYREEE (reference sequence). CDR3 sequence (DNA): TGTGCCAGCAGGCGGGGGGGCGGCTACGAGCAGTACTTC. This sequence encodes CASRRGGGYEQYF.